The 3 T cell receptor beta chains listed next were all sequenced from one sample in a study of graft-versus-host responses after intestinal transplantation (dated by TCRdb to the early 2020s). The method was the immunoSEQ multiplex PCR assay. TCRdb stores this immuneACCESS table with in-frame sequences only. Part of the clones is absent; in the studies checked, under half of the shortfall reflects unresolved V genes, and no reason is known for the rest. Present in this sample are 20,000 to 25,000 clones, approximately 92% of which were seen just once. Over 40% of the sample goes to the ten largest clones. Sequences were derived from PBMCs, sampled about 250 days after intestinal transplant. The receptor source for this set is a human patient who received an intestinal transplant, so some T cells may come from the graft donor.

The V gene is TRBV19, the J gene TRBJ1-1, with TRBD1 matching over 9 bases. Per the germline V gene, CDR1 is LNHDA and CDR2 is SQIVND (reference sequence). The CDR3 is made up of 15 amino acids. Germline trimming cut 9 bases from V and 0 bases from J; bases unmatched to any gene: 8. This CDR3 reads CASRSGQGMNTEAFF. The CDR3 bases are TGTGCCAGCCGGAGTGGACAGGGGATGAACACTGAAGCTTTCTTT.

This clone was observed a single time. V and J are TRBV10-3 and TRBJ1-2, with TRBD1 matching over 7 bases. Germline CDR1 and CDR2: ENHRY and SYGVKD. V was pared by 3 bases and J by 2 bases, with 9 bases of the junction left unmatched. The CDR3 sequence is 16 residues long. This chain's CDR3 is CAISDLGAGGNYGYTF. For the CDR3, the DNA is TGTGCCATCAGTGACTTAGGGGCAGGGGGGAACTATGGCTACACCTTC.

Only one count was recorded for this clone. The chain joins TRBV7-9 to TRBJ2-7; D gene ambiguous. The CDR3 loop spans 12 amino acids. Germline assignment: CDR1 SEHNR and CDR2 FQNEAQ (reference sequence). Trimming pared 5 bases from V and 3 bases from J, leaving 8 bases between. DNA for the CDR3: TGTGCCAGCAGCGGAGACGGCTACGAGCAGTACTTC. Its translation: CASSGDGYEQYF.